This record looks at one TCR beta chain sequence and its context. Treatment defined: some 19 received Ad26.COV2.S at low or high dose, single or two shots; about five received placebo; per-sample allocation not given. Samples analyzed were those drawn on day 63 after the first vaccine or placebo injection. This sample is drawn from a study of Ad26.COV2.S vaccination and SARS-CoV-2 variants. Across the study: As a participant in COV1001, the donor was in the Ad26.COV2.S trial arm. Once or twice, 56 days apart, Ad26.COV2.S was delivered intramuscularly.

Measured with immunoSEQ multiplex PCR; TCRdb has only the in-frame clones, and not every one. Of 350,000 to 450,000 clones listed, roughly 90% were seen once; the top ten hold under 2%. Germline CDR1 is MDHEN and CDR2 is SYDVKM. The CDR3 is 16 amino acids. Unmatched junction bases numbered 11, after V lost 5 bases and J lost 3 bases. This clonotype was obtained from a person aged 18-65 years who received the Ad26.COV2.S COVID-19 vaccine or a placebo. The source was peripheral blood, collected in a trial of Ad26.COV2.S vaccine versus placebo. This rearrangement joins TRBV28 to TRBJ2-7; 9 bases are shared with TRBD2. CDR3 coding DNA: TGTGCCAGCAGTAGCCCCGGGCGGGAGGGAGGCTACGAGCAGTACTTC. As protein: CASSSPGREGGYEQYF.